The text below deals with one T cell receptor beta chain. Its antigen is not known. TCRdb called the 5' RACE reads again in MiXCR, with one record for every CDR3 protein. This sample yields 260,000 or so distinct CDR3 sequences, of which 16% are seen a single time; around a fifth belongs to the top ten. This entry comes from a study of T-cell memory formation after mild COVID-19. Study observations and caveats: The SARS-CoV-2 specificity of second-wave clones reaching peak at day 37 remained unverified.

The CDR3 has 16 amino acids. V lost 6 bases and J lost 1, with 13 bases in between. Per germline, CDR1 MNHEY and CDR2 SVGAGI. The gene calls are TRBV6-5 and TRBJ1-6; D may be TRBD1 (6 bases). Source material: PBMCs or a T cell subset sorted from them (not recorded which). The receptor was derived from a man aged 18 to 35 who had mild COVID-19 (a few samples of this study predate the infection). Cell type and time point are not known. The CDR3 reads CASSKGGVSYNSPLHF. CDR3 in DNA: TGTGCCAGCAGCAAAGGGGGGGTGTCCTATAATTCACCCCTCCACTTT.